The 30 T cell receptor beta chains below were found in one sample sequenced in a study of blood T cells in healthy people across ages. It was with a sample-barcoded 5' primer and a J-beta primer mix that a second PCR of roughly 7 to 12 cycles was run. From the 5' RACE reads, TCRdb called clonotypes with MiXCR, one entry per CDR3 protein. The sample carries about 780,000 distinct CDR3 sequences, approximately 59% recorded once. Sequencing was carried out using blood. These receptors came from a man aged 25 to 45 in good health.

The genes are TRBV12-3 or TRBV12-4 and TRBJ1-2; no reliable D call. Trimming cost V 1 base and J 3 bases, with 9 bases left between them. CDR3 size: 14 residues. The DNA for the CDR3 is TGTGCCAGCAGTTTAGTCATAGATGACTATGGCTACACCTTC. Amino acid sequence: CASSLVIDDYGYTF.

This chain connects TRBV28 to TRBJ2-1; D might be TRBD1 or TRBD2, each matching 6 bases. Trimming took off 3 bases at V and 10 bases at J, with 16 bases between the two ends. Germline V CDR1 and CDR2: MDHEN, SYDVKM. The CDR3 is 14 amino acids. The CDR3 DNA reads TGTGCCAGCAGTTTTGGGGGGCCCCTGACAGAGCAGTTCTTC. As protein: CASSFGGPLTEQFF.

This clonotype was observed a few times. The CDR3 sequence: CASSLRDPTYEQYF. The CDR3 DNA is TGTGCCAGCAGCTTACGGGATCCTACCTACGAGCAGTACTTC. V is TRBV7-2 and J is TRBJ2-7, with D maybe TRBD2 (5 bases). This CDR3 is built from 14 residues. V dropped 2 bases and J dropped 2 bases, with 10 bases sitting between them. Germline loops: CDR1 SGHTA, CDR2 FQGNSA.

This clonotype was observed a few times. V and J are TRBV7-9 and TRBJ2-7; possible D gene TRBD2, 6 bases. The CDR3 length is 18 residues. V was trimmed by 5 bases and J by 0 bases, leaving 23 bases between them. From germline, CDR1 is SEHNR and CDR2 FQNEAQ (reference sequence). The CDR3 is CASSPKAGSPLSSYEQYF. As DNA, the CDR3 is TGTGCCAGCAGCCCCAAGGCCGGGAGCCCACTAAGCTCCTACGAGCAGTACTTC.

This clonotype has just one count. This chain links TRBV20-1 with TRBJ1-2, with D possibly TRBD1 on 5 matching bases. Trimming pared 2 bases from V and 3 bases from J, leaving 13 bases between. Germline V gives CDR1 DFQATT, CDR2 SNEGSKA (reference sequence). The CDR3 loop spans 14 amino acids. For the CDR3, the DNA is TGCAGTGCTAGACCCCCCCAGGGTGACTATGGCTACACCTTC. Its translation is CSARPPQGDYGYTF.

J is TRBJ2-2 and V is TRBV12-3 or TRBV12-4; 8 bases fit TRBD1. V was pared by 6 bases and J by 7 bases, with 7 bases of the junction left unmatched. The CDR3 spans 14 residues. The CDR3 nucleotides are TGTGCCAGCAGAGGACAGGGAAGATTCGGGGAGCTGTTTTTT. This gives the protein CASRGQGRFGELFF.

This clonotype occurred many times. The rearrangement joins TRBV30 to TRBJ2-5; D unclear. V dropped 2 bases and J dropped 4 bases, with 8 bases sitting between them. The CDR3 is 12 residues long. Per germline, CDR1 GTSNPN and CDR2 SVGIG (reference sequence). The CDR3 coding sequence is TGTGCCTGGAGTTTGGTAACAGAGACCCAGTACTTC. It yields the protein CAWSLVTETQYF.

For this clonotype: One junction end does not reproduce the germline sequence, and a read error may be involved. The chain is built from TRBV6-2 or TRBV6-3 and TRBJ1-6; the match to TRBD1 covers 10 bases. In germline, CDR1 is MNHEY, CDR2 SVGEGT. The CDR3 runs to 19 residues. CDR3 sequence: CASSYSPGQGSSYNAPLHF. In DNA form, the CDR3 reads TGTGCCAGCAGTTACTCGCCGGGACAGGGGAGCTCCTATAATGCACCCCTCCACTTT.

The V and J genes are TRBV29-1 and TRBJ2-3; D unresolved. Germline CDR1 SQVTM, CDR2 ANQGSEA. This CDR3 region has 12 residues. Trimming removed 4 bases at V and 1 base at J, with 6 bases between. CDR3 sequence reads: CSVGIRTDTQYF. The DNA for the CDR3 is TGCAGCGTTGGTATCCGCACAGATACGCAGTATTTT.

The chain is built from TRBV5-1 and TRBJ2-3; D perhaps matches TRBD2 (5 bases). V was pared by 2 bases and J by 2 bases, with 12 bases between. This CDR3 spans 15 amino acids. The germline V gene has CDR1 SGHRS and CDR2 YFSETQ. This chain's CDR3 is CASSLPGSTTDTQYF. The CDR3 nucleotides read TGCGCCAGCAGCTTACCGGGGAGTACCACAGATACGCAGTATTTT.

The chain carries TRBV12-3 or TRBV12-4 and TRBJ2-4; 7 nucleotides line up with TRBD1. The V gene end was trimmed by 0 bases and the J gene end by 11 bases; junction bases not matched to a gene: 10. This CDR3 comprises 15 residues. The CDR3 is CASSLARQGADVQYF. The CDR3, as DNA: TGTGCCAGCAGTTTAGCAAGACAGGGTGCGGACGTTCAGTACTTC.

This chain connects TRBV6-1 to TRBJ2-7, with TRBD2 matching 8 bases. CDR1 and CDR2 (germline): MNHNS, SASEGT. V was clipped by 1 base and J by 2 bases; unmatched bases: 4. The length of the CDR3 is 15 residues. DNA for the CDR3: TGTGCCAGCAGTGAAGGCCTAGCGGGCCCCTACGAGCAGTACTTC. Its translation is CASSEGLAGPYEQYF.

The chain employs TRBV6-5 and TRBJ1-1, with 7 bases matching TRBD1. The CDR3 length is 16 residues. V shed 0 bases and J 0 bases; nucleotides not matched to a gene: 4. Germline V gives CDR1 MNHEY, CDR2 SVGAGI. CDR3 DNA sequence: TGTGCCAGCAGTTACTCAAGGGGGCTACTGAACACTGAAGCTTTCTTT. This encodes CASSYSRGLLNTEAFF.

This clonotype was seen only a few times. The gene calls are TRBV7-9 and TRBJ2-5, with 7 bases identical to TRBD1. The CDR3 is made up of 16 amino acids. V dropped 4 bases and J dropped 2; count of bases not matched to a gene: 10. Per germline, CDR1 SEHNR and CDR2 FQNEAQ (reference sequence). The CDR3 sequence is CASSYPGTVSQETQYF. As DNA, the CDR3 is TGTGCCAGCAGCTATCCAGGGACAGTTTCGCAAGAGACCCAGTACTTC.

CDR3: CASSDDKRVEQYF. The DNA of the CDR3 is TGTGCCAGCAGCGATGATAAACGGGTAGAGCAGTACTTC. The chain employs TRBV21-1 and TRBJ2-7. TRBV21-1 is a recognized pseudogene. The CDR3 spans 13 residues.

The CDR3 bases are TGCGCCAGCAGCTTGGAGGGACTTGGGGGCTACACCTTC. Encoded protein: CASSLEGLGGYTF. This chain joins TRBV5-1 and TRBJ1-2, with D perhaps matching TRBD1 (5 bases). CDR3 length: 13 amino acids. From germline, CDR1 is SGHRS and CDR2 YFSETQ. The V gene lost 0 bases and the J gene lost 8 bases, with 11 bases spanning the gap.

The genes are TRBV15 and TRBJ1-2, with D maybe TRBD1 (5 bases). The V and J ends lost 0 bases and 5 bases respectively, with 10 bases between them. The CDR3 has 14 amino acids. Germline V gives CDR1 LNHNV, CDR2 YYDKDF (reference sequence). The CDR3 DNA follows: TGTGCCACCAGCAGAGAGGGGCAATGGTATGGCTACACCTTC. Protein: CATSREGQWYGYTF. The full variable domain, in which reference TRBV15 and TRBJ1-2 provide the parts outside the CDR3, is DAMVIQNPRYQVTQFGKPVTLSCSQTLNHNVMYWYQQKSSQAPKLLFHYYDKDFNNEADTPDNFQSRRPNTSFCFLDIRSPGLGDTAMYLCATSREGQWYGYTFGSGTRLTVV.

This clonotype came up a few times. The rearrangement links TRBV12-3 or TRBV12-4 to TRBJ2-5; possibly TRBD1 or TRBD2 for D (6 bases each). The germline V and J ends were trimmed by 2 bases and 1 base, with 11 bases remaining between them. The CDR3 spans 15 residues. CDR3 residues: CASSLLTGAQETQYF. CDR3 DNA sequence: TGTGCCAGCAGTTTATTGACGGGGGCCCAAGAGACCCAGTACTTC.

The chain carries TRBV20-1 and TRBJ2-6; weak D call: TRBD1 (6 bases). The CDR3 is made up of 16 amino acids. The germline V and J ends were trimmed by 5 bases and 0 bases, with 14 bases remaining between them. Per germline, CDR1 DFQATT and CDR2 SNEGSKA (reference sequence). In nucleotides, the CDR3 is TGCAGTGCTCGGGACACCTATACCTCTGGGGCCAACGTCCTGACTTTC. It specifies CSARDTYTSGANVLTF.

This clonotype was seen many times. This chain uses TRBV20-1 with TRBJ2-3; 10 bases line up with TRBD2. CDR3 length equals 14 residues. Germline CDR1 is DFQATT and CDR2 is SNEGSKA (reference sequence). J was trimmed by 4 bases and V by 5 bases; bases with no gene match: 6. In DNA form, the CDR3 reads TGCAGTGCTCCCCTAGCGGGGGAGTCAGATACGCAGTATTTT. This translates into CSAPLAGESDTQYF.

The CDR3 here is CASSAYETSYEQYF. The CDR3 nucleotides read TGTGCCAGCAGCGCCTACGAGACCTCCTACGAGCAGTACTTC. The chain recombines TRBV9 with TRBJ2-7; D remains ambiguous. This CDR3 contains 14 residues. With 3 bases removed from V and 0 bases from J, the gap between germline ends came to 10 bases. Per germline, CDR1 SGDLS and CDR2 YYNGEE.

This chain links TRBV7-3 with TRBJ1-1, with 9 bases matching TRBD1. Trimming removed 5 bases from V and 3 bases from J; junction bases left unmatched: 4. The CDR3 loop spans 14 amino acids. CDR1 SGHTA and CDR2 FQGTGA come from the germline V gene. The CDR3 nucleotides are TGTGCCAGCAGCACAGGGACAGGGCACACTGAAGCTTTCTTT. Residues: CASSTGTGHTEAFF.

This rearrangement joins TRBV12-3 or TRBV12-4 to TRBJ2-7; 12 nucleotides line up with TRBD2. The end of the DNA fits TRBJ2-5 better, so the J call may be wrong. The CDR3 is 16 amino acids. CDR3 DNA sequence: TGTGCCAGCAGCCCTACTAGCGGGGGGCCGTTTAAGACCCAGTACTTC. As protein: CASSPTSGGPFKTQYF.

This clonotype was seen only a few times. This sequence joins TRBV9 and TRBJ2-1; TRBD2 is a possible D gene (5 bases). CDR1 is SGDLS and CDR2 is YYNGEE in the germline V gene. The V end lost 0 bases, the J end lost 4 bases, and 11 bases lay between the germline ends. The CDR3 runs 15 residues. The CDR3 spells CASSVGASPYNEQFF. In nucleotides, the CDR3 is TGTGCCAGCAGCGTAGGGGCTAGCCCTTACAATGAGCAGTTCTTC.

The chain employs TRBV7-2 and TRBJ1-5; D not certain. The CDR3 extends over 11 amino acids. Trimming stripped 1 base from V and 13 bases from J, with 8 bases between. The V gene's germline CDR1 is SGHTA and CDR2 FQGNSA. CDR3 sequence (DNA): TGTGCCAGCAGCTTAGAGTCGGAGCAGCATTTT. This sequence encodes CASSLESEQHF.

The chain uses TRBV9 and TRBJ2-1; 8 bases line up with TRBD2. The junction had 6 bases not matched to a gene; V was cut back by 6 bases and J by 4 bases. This CDR3 spans 14 amino acids. The germline V gene encodes CDR1 SGDLS and CDR2 YYNGEE. The CDR3 DNA sequence: TGTGCCAGCACCCCTGCGGGGGGTTACAATGAGCAGTTCTTC. Translation: CASTPAGGYNEQFF.

This clonotype has just a few counts. V is TRBV9 and J is TRBJ1-2; D is undetermined. V was cut by 0 bases and J by 3 bases, with 15 bases left in between. Germline V lookup: CDR1 SGDLS, CDR2 YYNGEE. The CDR3 runs 16 residues. Here the CDR3 reads CASSVDGTNMDYGYTF. In DNA form, the CDR3 reads TGTGCCAGCAGCGTAGACGGCACTAACATGGACTATGGCTACACCTTC.

The chain recombines TRBV27 with TRBJ1-2; D not resolved. The CDR3 totals 12 residues. V lost 5 bases and J 10 bases, leaving 14 bases between the germline ends. Germline lookup yields CDR1 MNHEY and CDR2 SMNVEV (reference sequence). The CDR3 region is CASSREGRLYTF. The CDR3, as DNA: TGTGCCAGCAGTCGAGAAGGACGGCTCTACACCTTC.

This chain links TRBV2 with TRBJ2-3; no definite D call. Trimming shortened V by 0 bases and J by 7 bases, and 11 bases separated the two germline ends. The length of the CDR3 is 14 residues. In germline, CDR1 is SNHLY, CDR2 FYNNEI. The DNA of the CDR3 is TGTGCCAGCAGTGAAGCGCTTTATACCAATACGCAGTATTTT. Amino acid sequence: CASSEALYTNTQYF.

The genes are TRBV4-2 and TRBJ1-5, with TRBD1 as a possible D gene (5 bases). The CDR3 is made up of 16 amino acids. The V end lost 0 bases, the J end lost 3 bases, and 12 bases lay between the germline ends. CDR1 and CDR2 from the germline V gene are LGHNA and YNFKEQ. Here the CDR3 reads CASSQDEAGINQPQHF. The DNA for the CDR3 is TGTGCCAGCAGCCAAGATGAGGCAGGGATCAATCAGCCCCAGCATTTT.